This is a list of T cell receptor beta chains from one sample in a study of T cells after yellow fever vaccination. TCRdb reprocessed the 5' RACE reads via MiXCR and lists one record per CDR3 protein. This table holds about 350,000 distinct CDR3 sequences, approximately 8% found once. Sequencing was performed on PBMCs, taken about 49 days after the first yellow fever vaccination. The receptors here all came from a man between 18 and 29 years old who received the YFV17D yellow fever vaccine. Each CDR3 is given with its conserved first and last residue. A D gene is named only where the DNA matches it firmly. A clone size is listed for some rows: how often the clone was seen (once, few, many), or a class if it is expanded.

V gene	J gene	D gene	clone size	CDR3 protein	CDR3 DNA
TRBV5-4	TRBJ2-3	NA	few	CASSIPIKPDTQYF	TGTGCCAGCAGCATTCCTATTAAGCCAGATACGCAGTATTTT
TRBV7-9	TRBJ2-7	NA	few	CASSLGLVREQYF	TGTGCCAGCAGCTTAGGGTTAGTACGCGAGCAGTACTTC
TRBV5-1	TRBJ2-7	NA	few	CATNDGSYEQYF	TGCGCCACAAATGACGGATCCTACGAGCAGTACTTC
TRBV4-2	TRBJ2-3	TRBD2	few	CASSSSGYTDTQYF	TGTGCCAGCAGTTCTAGCGGGTACACAGATACGCAGTATTTT
TRBV5-1	TRBJ1-1	TRBD1	NA	CASSLTGVTTEAFF	TGCGCCAGCAGCCTGACAGGGGTAACGACTGAAGCTTTCTTT
TRBV7-9	TRBJ1-1	NA	NA	CASSGSTGRNTEAFF	TGTGCCAGCAGTGGGTCGACGGGGCGAAACACTGAAGCTTTCTTT
TRBV12-3/TRBV12-4	TRBJ2-5	NA	NA	CASSPGSGETQYF	TGTGCCAGCAGTCCAGGGTCTGGTGAGACCCAGTACTTC
TRBV28	TRBJ1-2	TRBD1	NA	CASRYRGDYGYTF	TGTGCCAGCAGATACAGGGGAGACTATGGCTACACCTTC
TRBV11-2	TRBJ2-7	NA	few	CASSPGSEPYEQYF	TGTGCCAGCAGCCCAGGTTCGGAACCCTACGAGCAGTACTTC
TRBV6-1	TRBJ2-7	NA	few	CASRQRGNYYEQYF	TGTGCCAGCAGGCAGCGAGGGAACTACTACGAGCAGTACTTC
TRBV5-4	TRBJ2-7	TRBD1	NA	CASSSPRDSDYEQYF	TGTGCCAGCAGCTCTCCACGGGACAGCGACTACGAGCAGTACTTC